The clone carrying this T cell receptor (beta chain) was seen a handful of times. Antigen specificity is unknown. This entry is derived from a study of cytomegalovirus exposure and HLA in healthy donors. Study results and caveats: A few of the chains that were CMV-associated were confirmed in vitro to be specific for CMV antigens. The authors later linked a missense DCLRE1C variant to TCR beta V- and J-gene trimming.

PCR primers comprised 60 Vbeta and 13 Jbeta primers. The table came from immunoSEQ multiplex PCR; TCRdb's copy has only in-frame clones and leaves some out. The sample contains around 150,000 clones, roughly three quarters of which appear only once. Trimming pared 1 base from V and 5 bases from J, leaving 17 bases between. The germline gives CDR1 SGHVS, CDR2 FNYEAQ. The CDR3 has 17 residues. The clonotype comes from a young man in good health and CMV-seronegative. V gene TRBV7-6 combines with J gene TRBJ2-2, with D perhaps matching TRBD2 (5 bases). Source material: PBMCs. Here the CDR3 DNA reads TGTGCCAGCAGCTTAGAGGCGTGGGAGTCGGGGACCGGGGAGCTGTTTTTT. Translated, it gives CASSLEAWESGTGELFF.